The 22 T cell receptor beta chains reported below all come from one sample, sequenced in a study of blood T cell repertoires in COVID-19. The protocol was immunoSEQ multiplex PCR, while the TCRdb copy is restricted to in-frame clones and leaves out a portion. The table records 60,000 to 75,000 clones, approximately 78% of them present only once. The sample comprised peripheral blood. These receptors were taken from a woman over 75 with acute or convalescent COVID-19.

V is TRBV7-6 and J is TRBJ2-4, with 8 bases identical to TRBD1. Germline CDR1 and CDR2: SGHVS and FNYEAQ. This CDR3 contains 17 residues. The ends lost 2 bases at V and 7 bases at J; junction bases unmatched: 13. Written as DNA, the CDR3 is TGTGCCAGCAGCTTATTTGAAAGTGACAGGGGCAATAACATTCAGTACTTC. It is translated as CASSLFESDRGNNIQYF.

This chain links TRBV7-9 with TRBJ1-4; the match to TRBD1 covers 7 bases. The CDR3 loop spans 14 amino acids. With V trimmed by 4 bases and J by 14 bases, 13 bases remained unmatched. Looked up from germline, CDR1 is SEHNR and CDR2 is FQNEAQ (reference sequence). CDR3 coding DNA: TGTGCCAGCAGCTCAATGGACCGCTCAGGGGGGCTGTTTTTT. Translated, it gives CASSSMDRSGGLFF.

This chain uses TRBV7-9 with TRBJ2-1; 7 nucleotides agree with TRBD2. The CDR3 is 14 residues long. The V segment lost 7 bases and the J segment 7 bases; nucleotides outside the gene matches: 10. The germline V gene encodes CDR1 SEHNR and CDR2 FQNEAQ (reference sequence). The CDR3 sequence: CASKQAGPTNEQFF. DNA of the CDR3: TGTGCCAGCAAGCAAGCGGGGCCCACGAATGAGCAGTTCTTC.

This chain connects TRBV3-1 (or the pseudogene TRBV3-2) to TRBJ2-5; 9 bases match TRBD2. CDR3 length: 14 residues. CDR1 and CDR2 from the germline V gene are LGHDT and YNNKEL (reference sequence). The trim removed 4 bases at V and 3 bases at J, leaving 3 bases unmatched. CDR3 sequence reads: CASSPLAGEETQYF. Here the CDR3 DNA reads TGTGCCAGCAGCCCCTTAGCGGGGGAAGAGACCCAGTACTTC.

The chain's CDR3 is CASTVTLETQYF. Written as DNA, the CDR3 is TGTGCCAGCACCGTTACATTGGAGACCCAGTACTTC. The chain has TRBV12-3 or TRBV12-4 and TRBJ2-5; D uncertain. This CDR3 is built from 12 residues. V was cut by 7 bases and J by 5 bases, with 11 bases left in between.

The chain combines TRBV6-5 with TRBJ1-5; possibly TRBD1 for D (5 bases). Germline-derived CDR1 and CDR2 are MNHEY and SVGAGI. Between the trimmed V and J ends, which lost 6 bases and 3 bases, there was a span of 12 bases. The CDR3 has 14 residues. CDR3 residues: CASSQDRHNQPQHF. CDR3 nucleotides: TGTGCCAGCAGCCAAGACAGACACAATCAGCCCCAGCATTTT.

The gene calls are TRBV15 and TRBJ2-7; D possibly corresponds to TRBD2 (5 bases). The CDR3 consists of 14 residues. Germline V gene sequence: CDR1 LNHNV, CDR2 YYDKDF (reference sequence). V shed 1 base and J shed 3 bases, with 10 bases lying between them. The CDR3 loop is CATSRGEISYEQYF. DNA for the CDR3: TGTGCCACCAGCAGAGGGGAGATAAGCTACGAGCAGTACTTC.

V and J are TRBV7-8 and TRBJ2-7; the match to TRBD1 covers 9 bases. Germline CDR1 reads SGHVS; CDR2 reads FQNEAQ. Trimming cost V 5 bases and J 4 bases; bases outside gene matches: 9. This CDR3 spans 15 amino acids. CDR3 nucleotides: TGTGCCAGCAGCCGACGACGGGACAGGGTTTACGAGCAGTACTTC. Translation: CASSRRRDRVYEQYF.

The CDR3 reads CASSDNGQTGNTIYF. Written as DNA, the CDR3 is TGTGCCAGCAGTGACAACGGACAAACTGGAAACACCATATATTTT. The V call is TRBV6-1, the J call TRBJ1-3, with D maybe TRBD1 (5 bases). CDR1 and CDR2 from the germline V gene are MNHNS and SASEGT. The CDR3 sequence is 15 residues long. The V end lost 3 bases, the J end lost 2 bases, and 11 bases lay between the germline ends.

V usage is TRBV6-4 and J usage is TRBJ1-2, with 8 bases that match TRBD1. The CDR3 has 13 residues. V was pared by 3 bases and J by 8 bases, with 5 bases of the junction left unmatched. Germline V gene data show CDR1 as MRHNA and CDR2 as SNTAGT. The CDR3 here is CASSEQGAGGYTF. The DNA for the CDR3 is TGTGCCAGCAGTGAGCAGGGGGCGGGAGGCTACACCTTC.

The rearrangement links TRBV5-1 to TRBJ2-1; 11 bases agree with TRBD2. V lost 1 base to trimming and J lost 8 bases; unmatched junction nucleotides: 5. The CDR3 is 15 residues long. Germline CDR1 reads SGHRS; CDR2 reads YFSETQ. CDR3 bases: TGCGCCAGCAGCTTGTCTAGCGGGGGGTTAGATGAGCAGTTCTTC. Translating it yields CASSLSSGGLDEQFF.

As regards this clone: Within the sample, other DNA sequences also encode this same CDR3. V usage is TRBV5-1 and J usage is TRBJ1-1; 7 positions match TRBD1. Germline-derived CDR1 and CDR2 are SGHRS and YFSETQ. V gave up 2 bases and J gave up 3 bases; unmatched junction bases: 4. The CDR3 contains 14 residues. The CDR3 here is CASSFLQGDTEAFF. The CDR3 DNA follows: TGCGCCAGCAGCTTTCTCCAGGGGGACACTGAAGCTTTCTTT.

This clone has a handful of counts. The rearrangement joins TRBV5-1 to TRBJ1-1, with D maybe TRBD1 (6 bases). Germline V CDR1 and CDR2: SGHRS, YFSETQ. V lost 4 bases, J lost 1 base, and 11 bases lay in between. This CDR3 spans 14 amino acids. The CDR3 region has the DNA TGCGCCAGCAGCCTAAGACAGGCGAACACTGAAGCTTTCTTT. Its protein is CASSLRQANTEAFF.

The chain joins TRBV10-1 to TRBJ1-2, with unresolved D. Deletions cut 8 bases from V and 3 bases from J, with 19 bases between. Per germline, CDR1 WNHNN and CDR2 SYGVQD (reference sequence). The CDR3 loop spans 15 amino acids. CDR3 region: CASPRRGRWDYGYTF. The CDR3 nucleotides are TGCGCCAGCCCGCGGCGAGGGAGATGGGACTATGGCTACACCTTC.

This clone has only one observation. This chain connects TRBV19 to TRBJ2-7; D remains unclear. The CDR3 totals 14 residues. The germline V and J ends were trimmed by 6 bases and 0 bases, with 12 bases remaining between them. Germline lookup yields CDR1 LNHDA and CDR2 SQIVND (reference sequence). CDR3 residues: CASRSRVPSYEQYF. CDR3 nucleotide sequence: TGTGCCAGTAGGAGTCGGGTTCCCTCCTACGAGCAGTACTTC.

The V call is TRBV5-6, the J call TRBJ1-5, with a weak D call TRBD1 (6 bases). V was pared by 4 bases and J by 1 base, with 15 bases between. This CDR3 is 16 amino acids long. The germline CDR1 and CDR2 sequences are SGHDT and YYEEEE. CDR3: CASSLRGGGSNQPQHF. The CDR3 DNA reads TGTGCCAGCAGCCTACGAGGGGGTGGGAGCAATCAGCCCCAGCATTTT. Complete variable domain (other parts from reference TRBV5-6 and TRBJ1-5): DAGVTQSPTHLIKTRGQQVTLRCSPKSGHDTVSWYQQALGQGPQFIFQYYEEEERQRGNFPDRFSGHQFPNYSSELNVNALLLGDSALYLCASSLRGGGSNQPQHFGDGTRLSIL.

The rearrangement joins TRBV5-1 to TRBJ1-1, with D hard to call. The CDR3 loop spans 13 amino acids. The V gene's germline CDR1 is SGHRS and CDR2 YFSETQ. With 4 bases removed from V and 1 base from J, the gap between germline ends came to 8 bases. The CDR3 region is CASSVTENTEAFF. Here the CDR3 DNA reads TGCGCCAGCAGCGTCACAGAGAACACTGAAGCTTTCTTT.

This rearrangement joins TRBV25-1 to TRBJ1-2; D might be TRBD1 (6 bases). There are 14 residues in the CDR3. Trimming cost V 4 bases and J 7 bases, with 16 bases left between them. Germline V gives CDR1 MGHDK, CDR2 SYGVNS. This CDR3 is CASSASGRGGGYTF. In DNA, the CDR3 is TGTGCCAGCAGTGCCTCAGGCAGGGGTGGTGGCTACACCTTC.

The chain employs TRBV7-6 and TRBJ2-5; 7 nucleotides line up with TRBD1. The CDR3 spans 16 residues. Germline V gene data show CDR1 as SGHVS and CDR2 as FNYEAQ. Germline trimming cut 4 bases from V and 2 bases from J; bases unmatched to any gene: 10. In DNA form, the CDR3 reads TGTGCCAGCAGCTCGAGTCGACAGGGCGCTCAAGAGACCCAGTACTTC. Its protein product is CASSSSRQGAQETQYF.

The V and J genes are TRBV5-6 and TRBJ1-4, with D uncertain. Germline V lookup: CDR1 SGHDT, CDR2 YYEEEE. Trimming pared 3 bases from V and 6 bases from J, leaving 18 bases between. The CDR3 has 16 residues. CDR3 nucleotides: TGTGCCAGCAGCTCGGAGAGAGGTAGTACCCATGAAAAACTGTTTTTT. Residues: CASSSERGSTHEKLFF.

This clone was found a few times. The V call is TRBV2, the J call TRBJ1-1; 7 nucleotides match TRBD1. The CDR3 covers 18 residues. V lost 2 bases and J lost 0; bases outside the gene matches: 12. The V gene's germline CDR1 is SNHLY and CDR2 FYNNEI. The CDR3 DNA sequence: TGTGCCAGCAGTGAACTAATGTGGGACAGCGAGGTGAACACTGAAGCTTTCTTT. Amino acids: CASSELMWDSEVNTEAFF.

This clone was seen once. The chain employs TRBV6-1 and TRBJ1-5, with D uncertain. The ends were cut back, 0 bases at V and 0 bases at J, with 6 bases in the middle. The CDR3 spans 15 residues. Germline values: CDR1 MNHNS, CDR2 SASEGT. CDR3 sequence reads: CASSEAGGSNQPQHF. CDR3 in DNA: TGTGCCAGCAGTGAAGCTGGAGGTAGCAATCAGCCCCAGCATTTT.